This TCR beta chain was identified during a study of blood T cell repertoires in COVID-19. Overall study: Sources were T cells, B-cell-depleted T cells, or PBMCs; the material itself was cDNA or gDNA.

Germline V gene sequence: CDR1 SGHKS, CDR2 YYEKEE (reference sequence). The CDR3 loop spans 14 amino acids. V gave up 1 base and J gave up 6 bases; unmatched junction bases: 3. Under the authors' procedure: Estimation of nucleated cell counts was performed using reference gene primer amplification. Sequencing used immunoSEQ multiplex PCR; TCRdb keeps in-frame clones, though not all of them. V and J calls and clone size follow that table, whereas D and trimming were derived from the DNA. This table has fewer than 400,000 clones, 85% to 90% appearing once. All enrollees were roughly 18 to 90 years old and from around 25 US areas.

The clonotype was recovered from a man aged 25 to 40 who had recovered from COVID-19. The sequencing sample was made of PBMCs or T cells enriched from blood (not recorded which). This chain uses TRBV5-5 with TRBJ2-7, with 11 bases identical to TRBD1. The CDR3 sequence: CASSLTDRGLEQYF. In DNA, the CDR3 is TGTGCCAGCAGCTTGACGGACAGGGGGCTCGAGCAGTACTTC.